What follows describes a single TCR beta chain. CDR3 size: 13 residues. This record comes from a study of T cells expressing NK-cell markers. TCRdb reprocessed the 5' RACE reads and stores each CDR3 protein as one record, lacking DNA. The table for this sample gives under 500,000 distinct CDR3 sequences. The sequencing sample was made of blood T cells: a sorted CD56 or NKG2C T cell subset, CD4+ or CD8+ T cells, or bulk PBMC T cells (not recorded which). The V call is TRBV12-3 or TRBV12-4, the J call TRBJ2-4; there is no DNA to check the TCRdb D call of TRBD2. This TCR derives from a woman aged 18-70 years in good health. The CDR3 spells CASSPPGLVRQYF.